One sample yielded the 12 T cell receptor beta chains listed below, sequenced in a study of cytomegalovirus exposure and HLA in healthy donors. Vbeta (60) and Jbeta (13) primers were used in the PCR. Clones were read by immunoSEQ multiplex PCR, and TCRdb kept only the in-frame ones, dropping some. The repertoire includes under 200,000 clones, around 80% of them detected once, and 0.65% to 0.75% sits in the top ten. The source material was PBMCs. The receptors were sampled from a woman aged 35 to 49 in good health and CMV-seronegative.

In DNA form, the CDR3 reads TGTGCCAGCAGCTTAGCTGATTGGAGGGGGCGGACAAATGAAAAACTGTTTTTT. This translates into CASSLADWRGRTNEKLFF. The rearrangement uses TRBV7-9 and TRBJ1-4; 7 bases align to TRBD1. Unmatched junction bases numbered 12, after V lost 0 bases and J lost 5 bases. Germline V CDR1 and CDR2: SEHNR, FQNEAQ (reference sequence). The CDR3 contains 18 residues.

The chain links TRBV7-6 to TRBJ2-1, with TRBD2 matching 7 bases. The CDR3 loop spans 15 amino acids. CDR1 is SGHVS, CDR2 FNYEAQ, per germline. V shed 0 bases, J shed 6 bases, and the junction held 5 bases outside the gene matches. In DNA, the CDR3 is TGTGCCAGCAGCTTAGCAGGAGCGGGACTCAATGAGCAGTTCTTC. Its translation: CASSLAGAGLNEQFF.

The rearrangement links TRBV30 to TRBJ1-2, with a weak D call TRBD1 (6 bases). The length of the CDR3 is 15 residues. Germline values: CDR1 GTSNPN, CDR2 SVGIG (reference sequence). V lost 3 bases and J 0 bases, leaving 14 bases between the germline ends. Here the CDR3 reads CAWSPGTIANYGYTF. The CDR3 DNA reads TGTGCCTGGAGCCCGGGGACAATTGCTAACTATGGCTACACCTTC.

The chain uses TRBV5-1 and TRBJ2-3, with 10 bases matching TRBD2. Germline-derived CDR1 and CDR2 are SGHRS and YFSETQ. CDR3 length: 16 residues. Germline trimming cut 7 bases from V and 6 bases from J; bases unmatched to any gene: 14. CDR3 protein: CASFISSGGAPDTQYF. CDR3 in DNA: TGCGCCAGCTTTATTTCCAGCGGGGGGGCTCCGGATACGCAGTATTTT.

The chain carries TRBV7-2 and TRBJ1-4, with D possibly being TRBD1 (6 bases). This CDR3 is 16 amino acids long. The germline CDR1 and CDR2 sequences are SGHTA and FQGNSA. V was shortened by 2 bases and J by 7 bases, with 17 bases between the two germline ends. The CDR3 DNA reads TGTGCCAGCAGCTTATATCTGGACAGTGAAGTTGAAAAACTGTTTTTT. Its protein product is CASSLYLDSEVEKLFF.

The CDR3 nucleotides are TGCAGCGGAACTACAGGGGCGGGCGGTGAGCAGTACTTC. Translated: CSGTTGAGGEQYF. The chain recombines TRBV29-1 with TRBJ2-7, with 7 positions matching TRBD1. The CDR3 spans 13 residues. Trimming removed 7 bases from V and 7 bases from J; junction bases left unmatched: 13. Per germline, CDR1 SQVTM and CDR2 ANQGSEA.

This chain links TRBV5-4 with TRBJ1-4; 7 bases agree with TRBD1. Germline loops: CDR1 SGHNT, CDR2 YYREEE (reference sequence). V lost 4 bases and J lost 0; bases outside the gene matches: 3. There are 15 residues in the CDR3. The CDR3 here is CASSPGQSTNEKLFF. The CDR3 DNA sequence: TGTGCCAGCAGCCCGGGACAGTCAACTAATGAAAAACTGTTTTTT.

CDR3 loop: CASSLEPTNYGYTF. As DNA, the CDR3 is TGTGCCAGCAGCTTAGAGCCTACCAACTATGGCTACACCTTC. V usage is TRBV11-3 and J usage is TRBJ1-2, with D uncertain. Trimming stripped 0 bases from V and 2 bases from J, with 7 bases between. Per the germline V gene, CDR1 is SGHNT and CDR2 is YENEEA. This CDR3 region has 14 residues.

The table lists this clone with a few counts. This CDR3 is CASSHDRVSGEQFF. The CDR3 bases are TGTGCCAGCAGCCATGACAGGGTGAGTGGTGAGCAGTTCTTC. The chain couples TRBV6-6 to TRBJ2-1, with 7 bases identical to TRBD1. With 6 bases clipped from V and 9 bases from J, the junction kept 11 bases outside the gene matches. This CDR3 comprises 14 residues. Germline-derived CDR1 and CDR2 are MNHNY and SVGAGI (reference sequence).

The genes are TRBV6-6 and TRBJ2-7, with TRBD1 matching over 8 bases. Germline values: CDR1 MNHNY, CDR2 SVGAGI (reference sequence). The CDR3 consists of 15 residues. After removal of 2 bases from V and 5 bases from J, the junction contained 8 bases not matched to a gene. CDR3 protein: CASSYAGQGKDEQYF. DNA of the CDR3: TGTGCCAGCAGTTACGCCGGACAGGGAAAAGACGAGCAGTACTTC.

The J gene is TRBJ2-7, the V gene TRBV5-1, with TRBD1 matching over 9 bases. With V trimmed by 4 bases and J by 2 bases, 10 bases remained unmatched. Germline V lookup: CDR1 SGHRS, CDR2 YFSETQ. The CDR3 runs to 16 residues. The CDR3 DNA is TGCGCCAGCAGCGTGAATCTAGGACAGGGGCCCTACGAGCAGTACTTC. Amino acid sequence: CASSVNLGQGPYEQYF.

This clone was counted between two and nine times. The rearrangement joins TRBV5-1 to TRBJ2-3; 13 nucleotides line up with TRBD2. The CDR3 runs 16 residues. Per germline, CDR1 SGHRS and CDR2 YFSETQ. V trimming: 4 bases; J trimming: 5 bases; junction bases outside the gene matches: 7. The DNA for the CDR3 is TGCGCCAGCAGCGTGGGCCGGACTAGCGGGGGAGATACGCAGTATTTT. It encodes CASSVGRTSGGDTQYF.